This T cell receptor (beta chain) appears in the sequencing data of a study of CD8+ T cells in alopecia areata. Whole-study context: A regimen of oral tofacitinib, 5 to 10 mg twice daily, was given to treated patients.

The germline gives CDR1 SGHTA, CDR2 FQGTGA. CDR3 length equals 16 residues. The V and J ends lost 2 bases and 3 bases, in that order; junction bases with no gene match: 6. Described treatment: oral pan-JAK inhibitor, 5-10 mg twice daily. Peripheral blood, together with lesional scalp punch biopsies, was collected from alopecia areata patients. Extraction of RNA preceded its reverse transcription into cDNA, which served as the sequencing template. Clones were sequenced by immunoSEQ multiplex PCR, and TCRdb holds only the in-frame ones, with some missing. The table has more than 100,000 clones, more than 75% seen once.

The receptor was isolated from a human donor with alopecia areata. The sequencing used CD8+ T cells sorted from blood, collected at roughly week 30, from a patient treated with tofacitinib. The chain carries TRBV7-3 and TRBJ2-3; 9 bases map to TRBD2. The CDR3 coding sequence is TGTGCCAGCAGCTTAGGGGCTAGCGGGGTGACAGATACGCAGTATTTT. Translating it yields CASSLGASGVTDTQYF.